The 3 T cell receptor beta chains given below trace back to one sample, sequenced in a study of blood T cells in healthy people across ages. With a J-beta primer mix and a sample-barcoded 5' primer, a second PCR ran 7 to 11 cycles. A single record per CDR3 protein comes from TCRdb applying MiXCR to the 5' RACE reads. This sample has about 650,000 distinct CDR3 sequences, with roughly 32% found just once. The sample comprised blood. The receptor set was obtained from a woman of 80 years or more in good health.

This clonotype was counted many times. J is TRBJ2-7 and V is TRBV20-1; 9 bases align to TRBD1. CDR3 length: 16 amino acids. V lost 0 bases to trimming and J lost 5 bases; unmatched junction nucleotides: 11. Germline V gives CDR1 DFQATT, CDR2 SNEGSKA (reference sequence). This CDR3 reads CSARDRGLGTGNEQYF. CDR3 coding DNA: TGCAGTGCTAGAGATCGAGGTCTGGGGACAGGGAACGAGCAGTACTTC.

This clonotype has ten or more counts. This sequence joins TRBV5-1 and TRBJ1-2; 7 bases align to TRBD1. Looked up from germline, CDR1 is SGHRS and CDR2 is YFSETQ. The V and J ends lost 0 bases and 7 bases, in that order; junction bases with no gene match: 6. The CDR3 is 14 amino acids. CDR3 in amino acids: CASSLVQSGGGYTF. CDR3 in DNA: TGCGCCAGCAGCTTGGTACAGTCAGGGGGTGGCTACACCTTC.

The chain has TRBV6-5 and TRBJ2-1; 9 bases fit TRBD1. The germline CDR1 and CDR2 sequences are MNHEY and SVGAGI. V lost 6 bases, J lost 9 bases, and 12 bases stayed unmatched. This CDR3 region has 15 residues. The CDR3 DNA is TGTGCCAGCAGCACAGGGGGCTCGGGACGCACTGAGCAGTTCTTC. Encoded protein: CASSTGGSGRTEQFF.